The 24 T cell receptor beta chains below come from one sample, sequenced in a study of shared clonotypes between healthy human individuals (dated by TCRdb to 2020 to 2021). The library was made by the immunoSEQ multiplex PCR assay. Entries here come from immuneACCESS through TCRdb and include only in-frame sequences with V and J called. Some clones fail to appear in such tables; in the studies checked, an unresolved V gene covers under half of the shortfall, and the cause of the remainder is unknown. This sample has hundreds of thousands of clones in its table, and about 74% of those were observed once. The ten top clones hold around 11% of the sample. The sample taken for sequencing was PBMCs. The source of these receptors is a woman between 40 and 50 years old in good health. Some clones in this sample may be carry-over from other donors' samples.

The chain combines TRBV29-1 with TRBJ2-5, with 8 nucleotides matching TRBD2. Germline V lookup: CDR1 SQVTM, CDR2 ANQGSEA. CDR3 length: 13 residues. J was trimmed by 2 bases and V by 4 bases; bases with no gene match: 3. The CDR3 region is CSVAAGVQETQYF. The CDR3 DNA reads as TGCAGCGTTGCAGCGGGGGTTCAAGAGACCCAGTACTTC.

In its sample, this clone was seen a few times. CDR3 coding DNA: TGTGCCAGCAGCCGGGACAGGGGTAGAGCTAACTATGGCTACACCTTC. This gives the protein CASSRDRGRANYGYTF. The V call is TRBV13, the J call TRBJ1-2, with 10 bases matching TRBD1. The germline V gene has CDR1 PRHDT and CDR2 FYEKMQ (reference sequence). Trimming cost V 5 bases and J 0 bases; bases outside gene matches: 6. The CDR3 is 16 amino acids.

The V and J genes are TRBV30 and TRBJ1-5; 12 positions agree with TRBD1. The ends lost 1 base at V and 5 bases at J; junction bases unmatched: 9. Looked up from germline, CDR1 is GTSNPN and CDR2 is SVGIG (reference sequence). CDR3 length: 17 amino acids. The CDR3 nucleotides read TGTGCCTGGAGTGAATGGGGACAGGGGGCCTACGATCAGCCCCAGCATTTT. Translation gives CAWSEWGQGAYDQPQHF.

This sequence joins TRBV10-3 and TRBJ2-7; the D gene is possibly TRBD1 (6 bases). The CDR3 totals 14 residues. CDR1 and CDR2 from the germline V gene are ENHRY and SYGVKD. V lost 0 bases and J 3 bases, leaving 9 bases between the germline ends. The CDR3: CAISESARGYEQYF. DNA of the CDR3: TGTGCCATCAGTGAGTCTGCCAGGGGCTACGAGCAGTACTTC.

Regarding this clone: This likely stems from a read error, as it lies one base from a far larger clone. Other DNA sequences in this sample translate to the same CDR3. The V gene is TRBV5-1, the J gene TRBJ2-7; 9 bases fit TRBD1. After removal of 5 bases from V and 0 bases from J, the junction contained 6 bases not matched to a gene. CDR3 size: 15 residues. Germline V lookup: CDR1 SGHRS, CDR2 YFSETQ. The CDR3 DNA is TGCGCCAGCAGTCCAGGACAGGGGTACTCCTACGAGCAGTACTTC. Residues: CASSPGQGYSYEQYF.

This chain joins TRBV7-9 and TRBJ2-5; D not certain. Between the trimmed V and J ends, which lost 3 bases and 5 bases, there was a span of 4 bases. The V gene's germline CDR1 is SEHNR and CDR2 FQNEAQ (reference sequence). This CDR3 is 11 amino acids long. The DNA of the CDR3 is TGTGCCAGCAGCTTTTTCGAGACCCAGTACTTC. Translated, it gives CASSFFETQYF.

This chain connects TRBV29-1 to TRBJ1-3; D is perhaps TRBD1 (5 bases). The CDR3 has 15 residues. Trimming cost V 4 bases and J 3 bases, with 16 bases left between them. CDR1 SQVTM and CDR2 ANQGSEA come from the germline V gene. In nucleotides, the CDR3 is TGCAGCGTTGTGAGTTGGGGGGAATATGGAAACACCATATATTTT. This translates into CSVVSWGEYGNTIYF. Complete variable domain (other parts from reference TRBV29-1 and TRBJ1-3): SAVISQKPSRDICQRGTSLTIQCQVDSQVTMMFWYRQQPGQSLTLIATANQGSEATYESGFVIDKFPISRPNLTFSTLTVSNMSPEDSSIYLCSVVSWGEYGNTIYFGEGSWLTVV.

The table lists this clone with a few counts. The rearrangement uses TRBV10-1 and TRBJ2-2; D is perhaps TRBD2 (5 bases). CDR1 and CDR2 from the germline V gene are WNHNN and SYGVQD (reference sequence). The CDR3 is 11 residues long. V was clipped by 11 bases and J by 5 bases, with 9 bases between them. The CDR3 region has the DNA TGCGCCTCCCGAGGGACCGGGGAGCTGTTTTTT. Its translation: CASRGTGELFF.

J is TRBJ1-2 and V is TRBV25-1, with TRBD1 identical over 8 bases. Per germline, CDR1 MGHDK and CDR2 SYGVNS. There are 12 residues in the CDR3. V dropped 6 bases and J dropped 7; count of bases not matched to a gene: 4. CDR3 sequence (DNA): TGTGCCAGCAGGACAGGGGAAATTGGCTACACCTTC. Translation: CASRTGEIGYTF.

This clone was detected only a few times. This chain connects TRBV19 to TRBJ2-2; no clear D gene. There are 13 residues in the CDR3. Germline V gives CDR1 LNHDA, CDR2 SQIVND (reference sequence). Trimming took off 3 bases at V and 3 bases at J, with 5 bases between the two ends. The CDR3 here is CASSIWDTGELFF. The CDR3 coding sequence is TGTGCCAGTAGTATCTGGGACACCGGGGAGCTGTTTTTT.

In nucleotides, the CDR3 is TGTGCCAGCAGCTTGGGGACAGGGATCGTAGATACGCAGTATTTT. This gives the protein CASSLGTGIVDTQYF. V is TRBV5-6 and J is TRBJ2-3; 8 positions match TRBD1. Trimming took 0 bases from V and 5 from J; bases not matched to a gene: 5. Germline V CDR1 and CDR2: SGHDT, YYEEEE. The CDR3 runs to 15 residues.

The chain couples TRBV6-5 to TRBJ2-5; 12 nucleotides match TRBD2. Trimming at V came to 4 bases and at J to 5 bases, leaving 8 bases not matched to a gene. The CDR3 is 16 amino acids. Germline values: CDR1 MNHEY, CDR2 SVGAGI. The CDR3 sequence: CASSSGLAGPSETQYF. The CDR3 DNA reads as TGTGCCAGCAGTTCAGGACTAGCGGGACCCTCGGAGACCCAGTACTTC.

This chain links TRBV11-2 with TRBJ2-3, with D uncertain. This CDR3 spans 18 amino acids. In germline, CDR1 is SGHAT, CDR2 FQNNGV. V dropped 1 base and J dropped 0 bases, with 17 bases sitting between them. The CDR3 loop is CASSLVRSWLSSTDTQYF. CDR3 in DNA: TGTGCCAGCAGCTTAGTCCGGAGCTGGCTGTCTAGCACAGATACGCAGTATTTT.

This clone was seen a few times. The chain combines TRBV28 with TRBJ1-2; the D is unclear. CDR3 size: 14 residues. The germline V and J ends were trimmed by 10 bases and 2 bases, with 17 bases remaining between them. Germline assignment: CDR1 MDHEN and CDR2 SYDVKM. CDR3 sequence: CATSSPHENYGYTF. In nucleotides, the CDR3 is TGTGCCACCTCCTCCCCCCACGAAAACTATGGCTACACCTTC.

The chain joins TRBV5-1 to TRBJ2-1; 9 bases agree with TRBD1. This CDR3 contains 15 residues. Per the germline V gene, CDR1 is SGHRS and CDR2 is YFSETQ. The ends lost 5 bases at V and 6 bases at J; junction bases unmatched: 9. This CDR3 is CASSLDRGEFNEQFF. Here the CDR3 DNA reads TGCGCCAGCAGTTTAGACAGGGGGGAATTCAATGAGCAGTTCTTC.

The chain recombines TRBV30 with TRBJ2-3; D is perhaps TRBD2 (6 bases). Germline CDR1 GTSNPN, CDR2 SVGIG (reference sequence). This CDR3 has 12 residues. Trimming stripped 5 bases from V and 5 bases from J, with 11 bases between. In DNA, the CDR3 is TGTGCCTGGGGGGCGGGACGAGATACGCAGTATTTT. Translated, it gives CAWGAGRDTQYF.

The chain combines TRBV5-1 with TRBJ1-2, with D perhaps matching TRBD1 (6 bases). V was trimmed by 1 base and J by 2 bases, leaving 9 bases between them. The CDR3 has 14 amino acids. Germline V lookup: CDR1 SGHRS, CDR2 YFSETQ. CDR3 region: CASSLLTGNYGYTF. As DNA, the CDR3 is TGCGCCAGCAGCTTGTTGACAGGCAACTATGGCTACACCTTC.

The rearrangement links TRBV28 to TRBJ2-3, with D hard to call. Germline loops: CDR1 MDHEN, CDR2 SYDVKM. The CDR3 extends over 15 amino acids. V was trimmed by 1 base and J by 0 bases, leaving 8 bases between them. The CDR3 DNA follows: TGTGCCAGCAGTTTATCGTGGGGTAGCACAGATACGCAGTATTTT. Its translation is CASSLSWGSTDTQYF.

This clone was seen more than once but under ten times. The rearrangement joins TRBV10-3 to TRBJ1-2, with D possibly TRBD1 on 6 matching bases. The CDR3 has 13 amino acids. Germline CDR1 and CDR2: ENHRY and SYGVKD. V was cut by 2 bases and J by 7 bases, with 11 bases left in between. DNA of the CDR3: TGTGCCATCAGTGAGAGGGGGGGAGTTGGCTACACCTTC. This translates into CAISERGGVGYTF.

The CDR3 DNA sequence: TGTGCCACCAGCAGAATAGATAGAGGGGGACGCGAGCAGTACTTC. Protein sequence: CATSRIDRGGREQYF. The rearrangement links TRBV15 to TRBJ2-7, with a possible D match to TRBD1 (6 bases). In germline, CDR1 is LNHNV, CDR2 YYDKDF (reference sequence). Trimming shortened V by 2 bases and J by 6 bases, and 17 bases separated the two germline ends. The CDR3 has 15 amino acids. The full variable domain, in which reference TRBV15 and TRBJ2-7 provide the parts outside the CDR3, is DAMVIQNPRYQVTQFGKPVTLSCSQTLNHNVMYWYQQKSSQAPKLLFHYYDKDFNNEADTPDNFQSRRPNTSFCFLDIRSPGLGDTAMYLCATSRIDRGGREQYFGPGTRLTVT.

This sequence joins TRBV7-3 and TRBJ2-7; D is ambiguous. This CDR3 comprises 16 residues. Deletions cut 2 bases from V and 0 bases from J, with 14 bases between. Germline V gene sequence: CDR1 SGHTA, CDR2 FQGTGA. CDR3 protein: CASSLAGSAVSYEQYF. In DNA, the CDR3 is TGTGCCAGCAGCTTAGCCGGCTCGGCCGTCTCCTACGAGCAGTACTTC. The variable domain in full, completed from reference TRBV7-3 and TRBJ2-7, reads GAGVSQTPSNKVTEKGKYVELRCDPISGHTALYWYRQSLGQGPEFLIYFQGTGAADDSGLPNDRFFAVRPEGSVSTLKIQRTERGDSAVYLCASSLAGSAVSYEQYFGPGTRLTVT.

This clone was counted ten times or more. The chain has TRBV21-1 and TRBJ2-5. TRBV21-1 is tagged as a pseudogene. The CDR3 sequence is 13 residues long. CDR3 loop: CASSKGCKETQYF. The CDR3 nucleotides read TGTGCCAGCAGCAAGGGGTGTAAAGAGACCCAGTACTTC.

CDR3 region: CASSLVASGSEAFF. In nucleotides, the CDR3 is TGTGCCAGCAGCTTAGTAGCGTCGGGTTCTGAAGCTTTCTTT. V and J are TRBV7-2 and TRBJ1-1; D uncertain. The germline V gene encodes CDR1 SGHTA and CDR2 FQGNSA. CDR3 length equals 14 residues. Trimming stripped 1 base from V and 6 bases from J, with 12 bases between.

Only a few counts were recorded for this clone. The chain couples TRBV18 to TRBJ1-2; D remains unclear. V lost 2 bases, J lost 4 bases, and 8 bases lay in between. Germline assignment: CDR1 KGHSH and CDR2 LQKENI. The CDR3 totals 13 residues. CDR3 DNA sequence: TGTGCCAGCTCACCAGGAGAGTCCTATGGCTACACCTTC. Encoded protein: CASSPGESYGYTF.